The clone carrying this T cell receptor beta chain was found a few times. No antigen is known for it. Treatment reported: oral pan-JAK inhibitor, 5-10 mg twice daily. Sequencing used cDNA as its template, made by extracting RNA and reverse transcribing it. Only in-frame clones appear in the TCRdb table, and some are missing; sequencing was by immunoSEQ multiplex PCR. The repertoire includes 200,000 to 250,000 clones, 66% of them detected once, and roughly 1.2% sits in the top ten. The source of the sample is a study of CD8+ T cells in alopecia areata. As for the study in general: Among treated patients, severity was scored by affected scalp area percentage. Notes on the study in general: Clonality was higher in lesional than normal scalp, especially in alopecia totalis/universalis. Researchers say the link of baseline CD8+ expansion to response remains uncertain, with one nonresponder. Normal-skin resident alphabeta T cells also appear among scalp sample sequences.

The material was CD4+ T cells sorted from blood, obtained at week 44, from a patient treated with tofacitinib. The TCR sequence derives from a human donor with alopecia areata.

For the CDR3, the DNA is TGTGCCATCAGTGAGCCAGCGGGGGAAAAGAACACCGGGGAGCTGTTTTTT. Encoded protein: CAISEPAGEKNTGELFF. The chain uses TRBV10-3 and TRBJ2-2; 8 bases fit TRBD2. Germline assignment: CDR1 ENHRY and CDR2 SYGVKD. V lost 2 bases to trimming and J lost 1 base; unmatched junction nucleotides: 6. The CDR3 sequence is 17 residues long.